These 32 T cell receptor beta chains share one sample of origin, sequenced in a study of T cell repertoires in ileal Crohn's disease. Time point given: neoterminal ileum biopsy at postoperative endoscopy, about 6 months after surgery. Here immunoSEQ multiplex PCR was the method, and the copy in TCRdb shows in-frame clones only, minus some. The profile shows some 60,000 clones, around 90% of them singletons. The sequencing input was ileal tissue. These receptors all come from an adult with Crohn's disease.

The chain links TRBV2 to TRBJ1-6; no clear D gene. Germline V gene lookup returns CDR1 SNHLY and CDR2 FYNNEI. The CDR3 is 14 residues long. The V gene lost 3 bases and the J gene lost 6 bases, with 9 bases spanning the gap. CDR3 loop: CASSEVRRNSPLHF. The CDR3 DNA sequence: TGTGCCAGCAGTGAGGTCAGGCGTAATTCACCCCTCCACTTT.

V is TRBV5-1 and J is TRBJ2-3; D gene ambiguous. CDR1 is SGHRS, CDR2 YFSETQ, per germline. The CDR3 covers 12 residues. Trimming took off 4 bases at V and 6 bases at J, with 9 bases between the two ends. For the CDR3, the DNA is TGCGCCAGCAGCCCCCCCTCCGATACGCAGTATTTT. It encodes CASSPPSDTQYF.

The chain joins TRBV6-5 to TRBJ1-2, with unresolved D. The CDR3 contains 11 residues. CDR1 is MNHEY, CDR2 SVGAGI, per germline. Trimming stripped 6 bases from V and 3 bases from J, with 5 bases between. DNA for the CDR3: TGTGCCAGCAGGCAGTACTATGGCTACACCTTC. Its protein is CASRQYYGYTF.

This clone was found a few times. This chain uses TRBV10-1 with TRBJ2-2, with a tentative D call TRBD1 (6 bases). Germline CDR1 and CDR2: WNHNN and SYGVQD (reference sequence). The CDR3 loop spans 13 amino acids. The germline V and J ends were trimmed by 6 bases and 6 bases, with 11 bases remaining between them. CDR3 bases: TGCGCCAGCAGCAGTAACAGGGCCGGGGAGCTGTTTTTT. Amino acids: CASSSNRAGELFF.

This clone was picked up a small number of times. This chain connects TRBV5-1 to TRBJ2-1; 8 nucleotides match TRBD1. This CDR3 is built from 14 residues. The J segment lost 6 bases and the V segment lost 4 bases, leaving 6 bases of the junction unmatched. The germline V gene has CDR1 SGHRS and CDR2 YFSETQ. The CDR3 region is CASSATGGGNEQFF. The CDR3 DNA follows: TGCGCCAGCAGCGCAACAGGGGGAGGCAATGAGCAGTTCTTC.

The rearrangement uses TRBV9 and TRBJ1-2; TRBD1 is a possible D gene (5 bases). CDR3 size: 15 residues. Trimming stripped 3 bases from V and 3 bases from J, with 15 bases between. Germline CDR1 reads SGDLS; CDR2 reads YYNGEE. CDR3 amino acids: CASSAGRPGDYGYTF. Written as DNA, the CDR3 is TGTGCCAGCAGCGCAGGGAGGCCGGGCGACTATGGCTACACCTTC.

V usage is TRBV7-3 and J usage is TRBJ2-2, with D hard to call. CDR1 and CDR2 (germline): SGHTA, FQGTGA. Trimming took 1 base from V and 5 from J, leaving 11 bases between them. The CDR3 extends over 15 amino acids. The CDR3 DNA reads TGTGCCAGCAGCTTAATCCCAGGCACAACCGGGGAGCTGTTTTTT. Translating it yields CASSLIPGTTGELFF.

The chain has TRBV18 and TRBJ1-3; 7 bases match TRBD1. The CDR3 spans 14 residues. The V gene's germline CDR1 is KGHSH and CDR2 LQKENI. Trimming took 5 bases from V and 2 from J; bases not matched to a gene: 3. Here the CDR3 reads CASSRDRAGNTIYF. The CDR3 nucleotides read TGTGCCAGCTCAAGGGACAGAGCTGGAAACACCATATATTTT.

The CDR3 DNA reads as TGTGCCAGCAGTCGGACAGGGGATAGGGAGCAGTACTTC. Translating it yields CASSRTGDREQYF. The chain recombines TRBV6-1 with TRBJ2-7; TRBD1 matches at 9 bases. CDR3 length: 13 residues. Germline V gene sequence: CDR1 MNHNS, CDR2 SASEGT. V lost 5 bases and J lost 7; bases outside the gene matches: 6.

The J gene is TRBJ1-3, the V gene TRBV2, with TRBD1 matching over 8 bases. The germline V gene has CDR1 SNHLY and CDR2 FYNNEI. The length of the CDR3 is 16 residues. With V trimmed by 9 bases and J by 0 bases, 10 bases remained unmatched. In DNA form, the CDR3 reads TGTGCCAGTAGAACTTCAGGGGGCTTCTCTGGAAACACCATATATTTT. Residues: CASRTSGGFSGNTIYF.

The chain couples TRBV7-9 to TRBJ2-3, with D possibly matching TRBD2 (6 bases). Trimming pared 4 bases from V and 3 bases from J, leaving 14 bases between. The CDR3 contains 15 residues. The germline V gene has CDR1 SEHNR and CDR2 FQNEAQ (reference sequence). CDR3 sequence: CASSSISDYTDTQYF. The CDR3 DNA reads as TGTGCCAGCAGCTCCATATCGGACTATACAGATACGCAGTATTTT.

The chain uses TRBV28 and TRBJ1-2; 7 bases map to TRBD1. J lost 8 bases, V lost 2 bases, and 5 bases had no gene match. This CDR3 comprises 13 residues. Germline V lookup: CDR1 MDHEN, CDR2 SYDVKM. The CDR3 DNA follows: TGTGCCAGCAGTTTAATAGGGGGCGCCGGCTACACCTTC. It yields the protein CASSLIGGAGYTF.

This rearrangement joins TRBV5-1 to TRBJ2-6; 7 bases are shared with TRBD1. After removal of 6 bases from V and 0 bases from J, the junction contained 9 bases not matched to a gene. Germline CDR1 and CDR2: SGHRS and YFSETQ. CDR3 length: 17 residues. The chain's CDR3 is CASTRDSQSSGANVLTF. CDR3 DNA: TGCGCCAGCACCCGGGACAGCCAAAGCTCTGGGGCCAACGTCCTGACTTTC.

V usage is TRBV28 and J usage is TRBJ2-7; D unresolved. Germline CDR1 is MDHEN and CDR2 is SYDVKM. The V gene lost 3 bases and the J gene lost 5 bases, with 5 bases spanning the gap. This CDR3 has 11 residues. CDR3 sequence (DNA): TGTGCCAGCAGTTTTAATAACGAGCAGTACTTC. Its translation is CASSFNNEQYF. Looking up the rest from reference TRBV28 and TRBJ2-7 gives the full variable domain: DVKVTQSSRYLVKRTGEKVFLECVQDMDHENMFWYRQDPGLGLRLIYFSYDVKMKEKGDIPEGYSVSREKKERFSLILESASTNQTSMYLCASSFNNEQYFGPGTRLTVT.

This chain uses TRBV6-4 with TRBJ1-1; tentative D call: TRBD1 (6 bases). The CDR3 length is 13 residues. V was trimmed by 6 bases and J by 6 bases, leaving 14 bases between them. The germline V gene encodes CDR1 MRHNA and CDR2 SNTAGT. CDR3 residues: CASRGIQGAEAFF. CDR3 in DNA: TGTGCCAGCAGGGGAATACAGGGCGCTGAAGCTTTCTTT.

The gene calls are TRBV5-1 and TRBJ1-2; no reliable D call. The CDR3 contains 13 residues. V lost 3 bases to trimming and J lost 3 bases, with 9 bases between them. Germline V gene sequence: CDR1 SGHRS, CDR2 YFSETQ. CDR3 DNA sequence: TGCGCCAGCAGCTCCGATAGCTACTATGGCTACACCTTC. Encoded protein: CASSSDSYYGYTF.

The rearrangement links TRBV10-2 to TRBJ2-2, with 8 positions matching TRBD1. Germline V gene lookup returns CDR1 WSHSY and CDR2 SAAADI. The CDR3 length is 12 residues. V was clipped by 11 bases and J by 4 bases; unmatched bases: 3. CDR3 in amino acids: CAGQGTTGELFF. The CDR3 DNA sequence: TGCGCCGGACAGGGAACCACCGGGGAGCTGTTTTTT.

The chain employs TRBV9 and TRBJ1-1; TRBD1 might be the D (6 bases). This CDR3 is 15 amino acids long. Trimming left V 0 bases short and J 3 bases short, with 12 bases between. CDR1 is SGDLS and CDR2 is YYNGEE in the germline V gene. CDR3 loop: CASSVVGGAHTEAFF. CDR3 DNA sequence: TGTGCCAGCAGCGTAGTAGGGGGGGCGCACACTGAAGCTTTCTTT.

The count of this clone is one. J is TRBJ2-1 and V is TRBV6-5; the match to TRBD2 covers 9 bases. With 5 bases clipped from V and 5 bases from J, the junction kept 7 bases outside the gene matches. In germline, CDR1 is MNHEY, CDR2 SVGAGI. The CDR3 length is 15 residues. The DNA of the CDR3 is TGTGCCAGCAGTAAGACTAGCGGAGGGGACAATGAGCAGTTCTTC. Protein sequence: CASSKTSGGDNEQFF.

CDR3 sequence: CASSYSIAGENEKLFF. CDR3 in DNA: TGTGCCAGCAGTTACTCGATAGCCGGGGAAAATGAAAAACTGTTTTTT. This chain connects TRBV6-5 to TRBJ1-4, with D unresolved. V lost 0 bases to trimming and J lost 5 bases, with 13 bases between them. The CDR3 runs to 16 residues. CDR1 and CDR2 (germline): MNHEY, SVGAGI.

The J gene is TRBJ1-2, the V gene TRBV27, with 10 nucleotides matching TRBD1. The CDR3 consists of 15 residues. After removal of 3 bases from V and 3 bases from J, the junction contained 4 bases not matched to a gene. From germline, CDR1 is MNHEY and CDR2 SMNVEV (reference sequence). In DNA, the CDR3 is TGTGCCAGCAGTTTGAAGGGACAGGGGTACTATGGCTACACCTTC. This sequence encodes CASSLKGQGYYGYTF.

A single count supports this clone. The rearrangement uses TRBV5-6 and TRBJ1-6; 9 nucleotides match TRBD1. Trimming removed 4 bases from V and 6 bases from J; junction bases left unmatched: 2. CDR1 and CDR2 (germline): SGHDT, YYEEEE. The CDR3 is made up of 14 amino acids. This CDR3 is CASSNRGLNSPLHF. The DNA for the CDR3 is TGTGCCAGCAGCAACAGGGGGCTTAATTCACCCCTCCACTTT.

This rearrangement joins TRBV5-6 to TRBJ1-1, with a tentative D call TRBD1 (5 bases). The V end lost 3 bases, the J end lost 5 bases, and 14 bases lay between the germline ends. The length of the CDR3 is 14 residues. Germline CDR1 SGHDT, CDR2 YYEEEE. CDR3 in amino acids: CASSSLRDGTEAFF. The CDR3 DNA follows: TGTGCCAGCAGCTCGCTCAGGGATGGGACTGAAGCTTTCTTT.

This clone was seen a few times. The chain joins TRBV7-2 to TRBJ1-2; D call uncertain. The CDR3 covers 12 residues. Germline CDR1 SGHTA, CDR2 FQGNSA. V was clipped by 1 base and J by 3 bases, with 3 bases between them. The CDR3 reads CASSLVDYGYTF. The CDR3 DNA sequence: TGTGCCAGCAGCTTAGTAGACTATGGCTACACCTTC.

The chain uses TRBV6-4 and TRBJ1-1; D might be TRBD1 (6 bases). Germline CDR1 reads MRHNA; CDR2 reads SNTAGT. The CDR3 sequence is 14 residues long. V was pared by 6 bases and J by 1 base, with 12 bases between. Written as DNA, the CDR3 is TGTGCCAGCAGAGCCCACAGGGAGAACACTGAAGCTTTCTTT. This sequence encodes CASRAHRENTEAFF.

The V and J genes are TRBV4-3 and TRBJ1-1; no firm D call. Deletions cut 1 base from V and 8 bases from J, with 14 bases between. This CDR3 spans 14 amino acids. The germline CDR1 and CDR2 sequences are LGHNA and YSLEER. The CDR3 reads CASSQVGVSGEAFF. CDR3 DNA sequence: TGCGCCAGCAGCCAAGTCGGGGTGTCAGGCGAAGCTTTCTTT.

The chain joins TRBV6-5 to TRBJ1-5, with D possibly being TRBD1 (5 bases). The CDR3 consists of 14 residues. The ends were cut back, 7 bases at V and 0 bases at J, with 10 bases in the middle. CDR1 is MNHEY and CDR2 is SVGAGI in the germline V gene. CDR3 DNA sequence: TGTGCCAGCAAGGCAGGGAATAGCAATCAGCCCCAGCATTTT. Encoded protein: CASKAGNSNQPQHF.

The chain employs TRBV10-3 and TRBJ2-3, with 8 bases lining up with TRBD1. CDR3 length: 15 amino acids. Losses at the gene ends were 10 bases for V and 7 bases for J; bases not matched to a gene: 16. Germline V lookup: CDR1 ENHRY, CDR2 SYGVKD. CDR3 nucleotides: TGTGCCACCGAGGCAGGGGGCCTCCCCGGTTATACGCAGTATTTT. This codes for CATEAGGLPGYTQYF.

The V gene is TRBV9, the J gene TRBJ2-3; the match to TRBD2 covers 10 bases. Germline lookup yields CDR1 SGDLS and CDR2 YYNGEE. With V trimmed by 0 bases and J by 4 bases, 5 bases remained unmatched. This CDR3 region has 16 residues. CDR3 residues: CASSVVLAGESDTQYF. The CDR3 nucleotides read TGTGCCAGCAGCGTAGTTCTAGCGGGGGAATCAGATACGCAGTATTTT.

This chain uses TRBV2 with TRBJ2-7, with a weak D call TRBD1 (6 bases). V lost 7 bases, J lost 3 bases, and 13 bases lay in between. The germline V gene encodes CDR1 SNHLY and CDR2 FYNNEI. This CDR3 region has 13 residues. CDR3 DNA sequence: TGTGCCAGCACCCTGGACAGATACTACGAGCAGTACTTC. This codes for CASTLDRYYEQYF. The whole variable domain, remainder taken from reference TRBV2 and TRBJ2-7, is EPEVTQTPSHQVTQMGQEVILRCVPISNHLYFYWYRQILGQKVEFLVSFYNNEISEKSEIFDDQFSVERPDGSNFTLKIRSTKLEDSAMYFCASTLDRYYEQYFGPGTRLTVT.

CDR3 bases: TGTGCCAGTAGGGTGACTAGACCGAACACCGGGGAGCTGTTTTTT. Protein sequence: CASRVTRPNTGELFF. The chain joins TRBV19 to TRBJ2-2, with D perhaps TRBD2 (6 bases). The germline CDR1 and CDR2 sequences are LNHDA and SQIVND (reference sequence). The V and J ends lost 6 bases and 0 bases respectively, with 11 bases between them. The CDR3 spans 15 residues.

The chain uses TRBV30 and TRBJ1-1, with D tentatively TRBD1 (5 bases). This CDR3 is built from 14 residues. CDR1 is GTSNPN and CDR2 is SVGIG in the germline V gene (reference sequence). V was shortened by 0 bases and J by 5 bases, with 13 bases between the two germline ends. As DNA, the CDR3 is TGTGCCTGGAGTGTACGGCAGGGAAGGACTGAAGCTTTCTTT. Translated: CAWSVRQGRTEAFF.